These 18 T cell receptor beta chains were all obtained from the same sample, sequenced in a study of T cell repertoires in ileal Crohn's disease. Clones were sequenced by immunoSEQ multiplex PCR, and TCRdb holds only the in-frame ones, with some missing. The sample holds about 13,000 clones, 82% seen once. Material: ileal tissue. These receptors all come from an adult with Crohn's disease.

V is TRBV6-1 and J is TRBJ1-5; 7 nucleotides match TRBD1. Germline V CDR1 and CDR2: MNHNS, SASEGT. This CDR3 has 15 amino acids. V lost 5 bases, J lost 6 bases, and 10 bases stayed unmatched. The CDR3 bases are TGTGCCAGCAGTTTTACAGACAGGGTCTCTCAGCCCCAGCATTTT. Translated: CASSFTDRVSQPQHF.

The chain links TRBV5-1 to TRBJ1-1; TRBD1 matches 10 bases. Germline loops: CDR1 SGHRS, CDR2 YFSETQ. The CDR3 extends over 15 amino acids. V was pared by 4 bases and J by 1 base, with 4 bases of the junction left unmatched. The CDR3 DNA sequence: TGCGCCAGCAGCCCTCGGACAGGGGGGAACACTGAAGCTTTCTTT. Translation: CASSPRTGGNTEAFF.

The rearrangement uses TRBV6-6 and TRBJ2-6; 7 bases align to TRBD2. Germline V lookup: CDR1 MNHNY, CDR2 SVGAGI (reference sequence). The CDR3 consists of 16 residues. With 4 bases clipped from V and 4 bases from J, the junction kept 7 bases outside the gene matches. Here the CDR3 DNA reads TGTGCCAGCAGTTCTTCTACGGGGGGAGGGGCCAACGTCCTGACTTTC. Residues: CASSSSTGGGANVLTF.

This clone was seen a few times. The chain links TRBV11-2 to TRBJ1-1; possible D gene TRBD1, 6 bases. The CDR3 extends over 15 amino acids. Trimming took off 0 bases at V and 4 bases at J, with 12 bases between the two ends. Germline values: CDR1 SGHAT, CDR2 FQNNGV. The CDR3 DNA follows: TGTGCCAGCAGCTTAGAGGGGGAGGGGGGCACTGAAGCTTTCTTT. It yields the protein CASSLEGEGGTEAFF.

This chain connects TRBV6-5 to TRBJ1-4; 7 nucleotides agree with TRBD1. Germline V gene lookup returns CDR1 MNHEY and CDR2 SVGAGI. This CDR3 spans 14 amino acids. Trimming at V came to 7 bases and at J to 4 bases, leaving 6 bases not matched to a gene. The CDR3 sequence: CASIPGGLNEKLFF. CDR3 nucleotide sequence: TGTGCCAGCATACCAGGGGGACTTAATGAAAAACTGTTTTTT.

The V call is TRBV19, the J call TRBJ1-1, with TRBD1 identical over 8 bases. The length of the CDR3 is 14 residues. The J segment lost 3 bases and the V segment lost 9 bases, leaving 9 bases of the junction unmatched. In germline, CDR1 is LNHDA, CDR2 SQIVND (reference sequence). This chain's CDR3 is CASASGGADTEAFF. The DNA for the CDR3 is TGTGCCAGCGCCTCAGGGGGCGCGGACACTGAAGCTTTCTTT.

This rearrangement joins TRBV10-2 to TRBJ2-2; D is possibly TRBD1 (6 bases). The V end lost 8 bases, the J end lost 0 bases, and 16 bases lay between the germline ends. This CDR3 spans 16 amino acids. CDR1 is WSHSY and CDR2 is SAAADI in the germline V gene. CDR3 nucleotides: TGCGCCAGCGGCCTCCCCAGGGGCGCGAACACCGGGGAGCTGTTTTTT. It is translated as CASGLPRGANTGELFF.

This sequence joins TRBV7-2 and TRBJ2-5; D unclear. The CDR3 is 13 residues long. Germline CDR1 reads SGHTA; CDR2 reads FQGNSA. V was pared by 5 bases and J by 2 bases, with 9 bases between. The CDR3 region has the DNA TGTGCCAGCAGCGATTATCTACAAGAGACCCAGTACTTC. Its protein is CASSDYLQETQYF.

V and J are TRBV7-9 and TRBJ2-7, with TRBD1 identical over 9 bases. The CDR3 is 16 amino acids. The V segment lost 5 bases and the J segment 5 bases; nucleotides outside the gene matches: 13. The germline V gene encodes CDR1 SEHNR and CDR2 FQNEAQ (reference sequence). The CDR3 nucleotides read TGTGCCAGCAGCCAGGCTTGGGGGACAGGGTCTCACGAGCAGTACTTC. It yields the protein CASSQAWGTGSHEQYF. The whole variable domain, remainder taken from reference TRBV7-9 and TRBJ2-7, is DTGVSQNPRHKITKRGQNVTFRCDPISEHNRLYWYRQTLGQGPEFLTYFQNEAQLEKSRLLSDRFSAERPKGSFSTLEIQRTEQGDSAMYLCASSQAWGTGSHEQYFGPGTRLTVT.

This sequence joins TRBV5-1 and TRBJ1-1; possible D gene TRBD1, 5 bases. The CDR3 sequence is 14 residues long. Germline V lookup: CDR1 SGHRS, CDR2 YFSETQ. V gave up 3 bases and J gave up 4 bases, with 13 bases separating them. Here the CDR3 DNA reads TGCGCCAGCAGCTCGTGGGGGGTCGGCACTGAAGCTTTCTTT. It yields the protein CASSSWGVGTEAFF.

The chain joins TRBV6-5 to TRBJ1-3, with 8 bases that match TRBD1. V was clipped by 5 bases and J by 8 bases; unmatched bases: 11. Germline V gives CDR1 MNHEY, CDR2 SVGAGI. The CDR3 totals 15 residues. This chain's CDR3 is CASSLGGRGQDTIYF. DNA of the CDR3: TGTGCCAGCAGTCTTGGCGGCAGGGGGCAGGACACCATATATTTT.

The chain employs TRBV5-1 and TRBJ1-2; 11 nucleotides agree with TRBD1. Germline values: CDR1 SGHRS, CDR2 YFSETQ. The CDR3 consists of 14 residues. V lost 0 bases to trimming and J lost 7 bases; unmatched junction nucleotides: 2. The CDR3 nucleotides are TGCGCCAGCAGCTTGGCGGGGACAGGGGGTGGCTACACCTTC. It yields the protein CASSLAGTGGGYTF.

The rearrangement joins TRBV7-9 to TRBJ2-2; D uncertain. With 6 bases removed from V and 6 bases from J, the gap between germline ends came to 14 bases. The CDR3 has 14 amino acids. Germline-derived CDR1 and CDR2 are SEHNR and FQNEAQ (reference sequence). In DNA form, the CDR3 reads TGTGCCAGCAGAAACGTCAGGAATGCCGGGGAGCTGTTTTTT. Residues: CASRNVRNAGELFF.

This chain uses TRBV5-4 with TRBJ2-5; TRBD2 matches 10 bases. CDR1 is SGHNT and CDR2 is YYREEE in the germline V gene (reference sequence). The CDR3 is 16 residues long. Trimming took 5 bases from V and 3 from J; bases not matched to a gene: 10. The CDR3 sequence is CASRMDSGGREETQYF. CDR3 DNA sequence: TGTGCCAGCAGAATGGATAGCGGGGGGAGGGAAGAGACCCAGTACTTC.

The rearrangement links TRBV2 to TRBJ2-3; weak D call: TRBD1 (6 bases). This CDR3 has 15 amino acids. V lost 2 bases and J lost 4, with 13 bases in between. The germline gives CDR1 SNHLY, CDR2 FYNNEI. The CDR3, as DNA: TGTGCCAGCAGTGAATGGGGGCGCACGGCAGATACGCAGTATTTT. Translation gives CASSEWGRTADTQYF. Looking up the rest from reference TRBV2 and TRBJ2-3 gives the full variable domain: EPEVTQTPSHQVTQMGQEVILRCVPISNHLYFYWYRQILGQKVEFLVSFYNNEISEKSEIFDDQFSVERPDGSNFTLKIRSTKLEDSAMYFCASSEWGRTADTQYFGPGTRLTVL.

This clone was detected once. The V gene is TRBV7-8, the J gene TRBJ2-2, with D maybe TRBD2 (6 bases). CDR3 length: 13 amino acids. CDR1 is SGHVS, CDR2 FQNEAQ, per germline. Trimming removed 4 bases at V and 7 bases at J, with 10 bases between. Here the CDR3 DNA reads TGTGCCAGCAGCTCGACTAGTAGCGGGGAGCTGTTTTTT. Residues: CASSSTSSGELFF. The full variable domain, its missing parts supplied by reference TRBV7-8 and TRBJ2-2, is GAGVSQSPRYKVAKRGQDVALRCDPISGHVSLFWYQQALGQGPEFLTYFQNEAQLDKSGLPSDRFFAERPEGSVSTLKIQRTQQEDSAVYLCASSSTSSGELFFGEGSRLTVL.

The rearrangement uses TRBV9 and TRBJ1-1; D might be TRBD1 (5 bases). The CDR3 spans 18 residues. CDR1 is SGDLS, CDR2 YYNGEE, per germline. Trimming left V 0 bases short and J 1 base short, with 19 bases between. The CDR3, as DNA: TGTGCCAGCAGCGTAGTAGGGGAACGGGGGGTTTCGAACACTGAAGCTTTCTTT. Amino acids: CASSVVGERGVSNTEAFF.

The genes are TRBV6-5 and TRBJ1-3; tentative D call: TRBD1 (5 bases). CDR1 and CDR2 (germline): MNHEY, SVGAGI. V lost 4 bases, J lost 0 bases, and 13 bases lay in between. This CDR3 spans 16 amino acids. The CDR3 DNA reads as TGTGCCAGCAGTTGGGGAGGGGCTACCTCTGGAAACACCATATATTTT. It yields the protein CASSWGGATSGNTIYF.